One sample yielded the 4 T cell receptor beta chains listed below, sequenced in a study of shared clonotypes between healthy human individuals. TCRdb keeps only in-frame clones here, not all; method: immunoSEQ multiplex PCR. Of about 2.3 million clones in the sample, 85% to 95% were seen once. The sample was naive CD4+ T cells from PBMCs. Specified subset: CD45RA+ positively selected. All receptors derive from a man aged 18 to 35 in good health. Some clones in this sample may be carry-over from other donors' samples.

The rearrangement joins TRBV10-1 to TRBJ2-1, with D possibly TRBD1 on 5 matching bases. Germline V gives CDR1 WNHNN, CDR2 SYGVQD (reference sequence). The CDR3 has 16 residues. The germline V and J ends were trimmed by 3 bases and 0 bases, with 12 bases remaining between them. Here the CDR3 reads CASSEWGPSSYNEQFF. The CDR3 coding sequence is TGCGCCAGCAGTGAATGGGGCCCAAGCTCCTACAATGAGCAGTTCTTC.

This sequence joins TRBV4-2 and TRBJ2-7; no clear D gene. Germline V lookup: CDR1 LGHNA, CDR2 YNFKEQ. Trimming removed 0 bases from V and 3 bases from J, with 9 bases in between. The CDR3 contains 14 residues. The CDR3 reads CASSQEARNYEQYF. DNA for the CDR3: TGTGCCAGCAGCCAAGAGGCACGAAACTACGAGCAGTACTTC.

This rearrangement joins TRBV5-1 to TRBJ2-5, with D unclear. This CDR3 contains 16 residues. The ends were cut back, 1 base at V and 2 bases at J, with 15 bases in the middle. The germline gives CDR1 SGHRS, CDR2 YFSETQ. The CDR3, as DNA: TGCGCCAGCAGCTTGACAGCCGTCCTACAACAAGAGACCCAGTACTTC. This sequence encodes CASSLTAVLQQETQYF.

The rearrangement uses TRBV9 and TRBJ2-2, with D maybe TRBD2 (5 bases). V was shortened by 3 bases and J by 0 bases, with 9 bases between the two germline ends. The germline V gene encodes CDR1 SGDLS and CDR2 YYNGEE. The CDR3 is 15 residues long. The DNA for the CDR3 is TGTGCCAGCAGCGGCCACGGGACGAACACCGGGGAGCTGTTTTTT. Amino acids: CASSGHGTNTGELFF.